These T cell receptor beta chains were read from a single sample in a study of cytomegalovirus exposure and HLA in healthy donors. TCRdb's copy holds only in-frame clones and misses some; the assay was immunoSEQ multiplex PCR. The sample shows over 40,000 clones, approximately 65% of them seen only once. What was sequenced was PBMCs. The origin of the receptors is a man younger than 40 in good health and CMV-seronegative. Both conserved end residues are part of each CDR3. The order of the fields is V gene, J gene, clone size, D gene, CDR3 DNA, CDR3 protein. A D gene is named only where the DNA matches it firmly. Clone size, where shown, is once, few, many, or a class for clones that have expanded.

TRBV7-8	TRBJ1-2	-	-	TGTGCCAGCAGCTTAGAGCCCGCGGAAAACTATGGCTACACCTTC	CASSLEPAENYGYTF
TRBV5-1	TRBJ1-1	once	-	TGCGCCAGCAGCTACGCGGTGGACATTACTGAAGCTTTCTTT	CASSYAVDITEAFF
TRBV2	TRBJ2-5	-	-	TGTGCCAGCAGTACGGACTACCGACATTTGTACCAAGAGACCCAGTACTTC	CASSTDYRHLYQETQYF
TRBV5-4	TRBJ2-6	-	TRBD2	TGTGCCAGCAGCTCCCTCTCGGCGGGAGGTAGGGCTGGGGCCAACGTCCTGACTTTC	CASSSLSAGGRAGANVLTF
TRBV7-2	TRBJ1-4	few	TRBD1	TGTGCCAGCAGACCCACCGACAGGACAGGGAGGGAAAAACTGTTTTTT	CASRPTDRTGREKLFF
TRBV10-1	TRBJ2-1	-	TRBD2	TGCGCCAGCAGTGAGTCTGGACTAGCGGGAGGCCGAACCAATGAGCAGTTCTTC	CASSESGLAGGRTNEQFF
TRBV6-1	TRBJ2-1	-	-	TGTGCCAGCACTGGACTAAATGTCTACAATGAGCAGTTCTTC	CASTGLNVYNEQFF
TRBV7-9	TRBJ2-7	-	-	TGTGCCAGCAGCTTTGGCAGGATGTCCTACGAGCAGTACTTC	CASSFGRMSYEQYF
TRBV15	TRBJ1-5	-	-	TGTGCCACCAGCAGAGGGGGCCTAAATCAGCCCCAGCATTTT	CATSRGGLNQPQHF
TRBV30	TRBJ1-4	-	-	TGTGCCTGGAGTCCGGGACAATCCTCAACTAATGAAAAACTGTTTTTT	CAWSPGQSSTNEKLFF
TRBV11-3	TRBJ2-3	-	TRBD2	TGTGCCAGCAGCTTAGCGACCGGGACTAGCGGCACAGATACGCAGTATTTT	CASSLATGTSGTDTQYF
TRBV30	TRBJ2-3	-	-	TGTGCCTGGAGTGGTAGCGGAAGCACAGATACGCAGTATTTT	CAWSGSGSTDTQYF
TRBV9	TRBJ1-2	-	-	TGTGCCAGCAGCGTAGGGGGCGCAGTAGATGGCTACACCTTC	CASSVGGAVDGYTF
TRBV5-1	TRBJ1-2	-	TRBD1	TGCGCCAGCAGCTCTGACAGGGTTGGCGGCTACACCTTC	CASSSDRVGGYTF
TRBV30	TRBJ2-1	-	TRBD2	TGTGCCTGGACCGGACTAGCGGGAGGGCGATACAATGAGCAGTTCTTC	CAWTGLAGGRYNEQFF
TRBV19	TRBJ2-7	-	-	TGTGCCAGTAGTATGTGGGGCGAGCGTTCCTACGAGCAGTACTTC	CASSMWGERSYEQYF